Sequencing of this T cell receptor (beta chain) was carried out in a study of blood T cell repertoires in COVID-19 (dated by TCRdb to 2020 to 2022). A note on the overall study: Collaborator samples came from the United States, Italy and Spain and covered acute and convalescent phases of COVID-19. Deeply sampled blood TCRbeta repertoires from subjects exposed to, actively infected with, or recovered from COVID-19 were included in the dataset. Nearly every sample came with metadata listing a de-identified subject ID, COVID-19 status, age in years and sex. The samples were drawn from the first 160 participants of the ongoing ImmuneRACE study and from over a thousand subjects provided by 6 global collaborators. Where available, HLA class I and class II types were taken from metadata supplied by the sample provider and were not determined by assay-based typing. The prospective study material was composed of cDNA or gDNA derived from T cells, B-cell-depleted T cells, or PBMCs. The repertoires were released in a freely available public database intended as a resource for research on the immune response to SARS-CoV-2. The study at large found these results: Clinical and demographic metadata were provided uncurated, with the amount varying by source and participant.

Concerning this clone itself: No cognate antigen has been identified for it. Per-base qualities were not stored, and no clone one base away is much larger.

Whole blood was collected in K2EDTA tubes by collaborating institutions according to the institutions' own protocols. For TCRbeta analysis, collaborators shipped samples in one of three forms: frozen whole blood, isolated PBMCs, or DNA extracted from either of those sample types. The immunoSEQ Assay, a bias-controlled multiplex PCR, was used to amplify TCRbeta CDR3 regions from genomic DNA. The study's processing was this. Nucleated cell counts per sample were estimated from amplification of reference gene primers within the assay. To quantify the absolute abundance of each unique TCRbeta CDR3 rearrangement, sequence reads were collapsed and filtered. For each sample, productive Simpson clonality was calculated as the square root of Simpson's diversity index across productive rearrangements. TCRdb re-hosts the immuneACCESS table, in-frame sequences only. Its copies lack some clones; in the studies checked, an unresolved V gene accounts for under half of them, and the cause for the rest is not known. D and trimming were read from the DNA, whereas the V and J calls and clone size are those reported in that table. A total of 65,000 or so clones appear in this sample, about 81% of them only once. The ten largest clones represent 14% to 15% of the sample.

The material sequenced was peripheral blood. This receptor was taken from an elderly man with acute or convalescent COVID-19.

CDR3 region: CASRGDRGNTGELFF. The DNA sequence is TGTGCCAGCCGTGGGGACAGGGGAAACACCGGGGAGCTGTTTTTT. Recombination joined TRBV7-9 with TRBJ2-2, and 10 junction bases match TRBD1. The cysteine opens and the phenylalanine closes a CDR3 of 15 amino acids. Kept here is only the CDR3 DNA, which spans 45 bases and is read in frame from base 1. Taken from the germline V gene (reference sequence), the CDR1 and CDR2 loops are SEHNR and FQNEAQ. Relative to germline, V is missing 8 bases and J is missing 2 bases, with 5 bases of the junction outside any gene match.